A single sample is the source of the 13 T cell receptor beta chains below, sequenced in a study of blood T cell repertoires in COVID-19. Assay: immunoSEQ multiplex PCR; the TCRdb copy retains only in-frame clones and omits some. The top ten hold around 8% of the sample, which has under 200,000 clones, approximately 79% seen once. Sample: peripheral blood. Receptor source: a woman aged 55 to 70 with COVID-19, enrolled during active disease.

The CDR3 sequence is CASSQGQGLDEKLFF. Here the CDR3 DNA reads TGTGCCAGCAGCCAAGGGCAGGGACTGGATGAAAAACTGTTTTTT. The rearrangement uses TRBV3-1 (or the pseudogene TRBV3-2) and TRBJ1-4, with D perhaps matching TRBD1 (5 bases). Trimming left V 1 base short and J 6 bases short, with 12 bases between. The CDR3 has 15 residues. The germline CDR1 and CDR2 sequences are LGHDT and YNNKEL (reference sequence).

The CDR3 DNA sequence: TGCGCCAGCACCTCTCCCGGGGGCACCGGGGAGCTGTTTTTT. Residues: CASTSPGGTGELFF. The chain couples TRBV5-1 to TRBJ2-2, with D tentatively TRBD2 (6 bases). The germline CDR1 and CDR2 sequences are SGHRS and YFSETQ. This CDR3 has 14 residues. V was cut by 6 bases and J by 4 bases, with 13 bases left in between.

The chain combines TRBV6-1 with TRBJ2-2; 7 bases match TRBD2. This CDR3 comprises 15 residues. Per germline, CDR1 MNHNS and CDR2 SASEGT. The junction had 6 bases not matched to a gene; V was cut back by 2 bases and J by 6 bases. CDR3 DNA sequence: TGTGCCAGCAGTGAATCCAGCGGGACGCCCGGGGAGCTGTTTTTT. Encoded protein: CASSESSGTPGELFF.

V gene TRBV28 combines with J gene TRBJ2-7; 7 bases line up with TRBD2. The CDR3 is 16 residues long. Losses at the gene ends were 5 bases for V and 4 bases for J; bases not matched to a gene: 14. Germline V CDR1 and CDR2: MDHEN, SYDVKM. The CDR3 loop reads CASSPSRTRSRYEQYV. As DNA, the CDR3 is TGTGCCAGCAGTCCATCTCGGACTAGATCGCGATACGAGCAGTACGTC.

The chain is built from TRBV5-8 and TRBJ1-4; D not resolved. Germline lookup yields CDR1 SGHTS and CDR2 YDEGEE. This CDR3 has 11 residues. V lost 2 bases and J 8 bases, leaving 4 bases between the germline ends. As DNA, the CDR3 is TGTGCCAGCAGCTTCAGAGAAAAACTGTTTTTT. Translated: CASSFREKLFF.

There are a few counts of this clone. This chain links TRBV27 with TRBJ1-1; a possible D gene is TRBD1 (5 bases). The V end was cut by 10 bases, the J end by 5 bases, with 11 bases between. The CDR3 spans 11 residues. In germline, CDR1 is MNHEY, CDR2 SMNVEV (reference sequence). Here the CDR3 DNA reads TGTGCCAACTCTGGGGGGACTGAAGCTTTCTTT. Translated: CANSGGTEAFF.

This rearrangement joins TRBV7-2 to TRBJ1-2, with 8 bases matching TRBD1. The CDR3 is 15 residues long. CDR1 is SGHTA and CDR2 is FQGNSA in the germline V gene. With V trimmed by 3 bases and J by 0 bases, 3 bases remained unmatched. The CDR3: CASSFGQGPNYGYTF. For the CDR3, the DNA is TGTGCCAGCAGCTTTGGACAGGGACCTAACTATGGCTACACCTTC.

The chain carries TRBV28 and TRBJ2-7, with 9 nucleotides matching TRBD1. This CDR3 contains 14 residues. The trim removed 6 bases at V and 4 bases at J, leaving 7 bases unmatched. CDR1 and CDR2 (germline): MDHEN, SYDVKM. This chain's CDR3 is CASRGSGQGYEQYV. The CDR3 nucleotides are TGTGCCAGCAGGGGTTCGGGACAGGGATACGAGCAGTACGTC.

J is TRBJ1-1 and V is TRBV16; TRBD1 is a possible D gene (6 bases). Germline assignment: CDR1 KGHSY and CDR2 FQNENV. Trimming left V 3 bases short and J 1 base short, with 12 bases between. The length of the CDR3 is 15 residues. The CDR3 loop is CASSHWGGSNTEAFF. Here the CDR3 DNA reads TGTGCCAGCAGCCATTGGGGGGGCTCGAACACTGAAGCTTTCTTT.

This clone was seen only once. J is TRBJ2-4 and V is TRBV19, with D perhaps TRBD2 (6 bases). The germline V gene encodes CDR1 LNHDA and CDR2 SQIVND (reference sequence). The CDR3 consists of 17 residues. Trimming cost V 3 bases and J 3 bases, with 18 bases left between them. The CDR3, as DNA: TGTGCCAGTAGTATGGAGGGTCCCGGGGTGGGCAAAAACATTCAGTACTTC. Translation gives CASSMEGPGVGKNIQYF.

This clone came up a few times. This chain joins TRBV19 and TRBJ2-6; D possibly corresponds to TRBD1 (5 bases). The CDR3 contains 19 residues. Germline V gene lookup returns CDR1 LNHDA and CDR2 SQIVND (reference sequence). Trimming cost V 5 bases and J 0 bases, with 20 bases left between them. The CDR3 loop reads CASSVYMTARLSGANVLTF. CDR3 DNA sequence: TGTGCCAGTAGTGTCTACATGACAGCCAGACTCTCTGGGGCCAACGTCCTGACTTTC.

J is TRBJ2-1 and V is TRBV7-3; D possibly corresponds to TRBD1 (6 bases). Per the germline V gene, CDR1 is SGHTA and CDR2 is FQGTGA. Between the trimmed V and J ends, which lost 5 bases and 9 bases, there was a span of 17 bases. The CDR3 consists of 14 residues. The CDR3 sequence is CASSPAMDRSEQFF. The CDR3 coding sequence is TGTGCCAGCAGCCCAGCCATGGACAGATCTGAGCAGTTCTTC.

J is TRBJ2-1 and V is TRBV29-1, with D possibly TRBD2 on 7 matching bases. Germline CDR1 SQVTM, CDR2 ANQGSEA. Between the trimmed V and J ends, which lost 3 bases and 0 bases, there was a span of 15 bases. CDR3 length: 16 amino acids. The CDR3 here is CSVEVGGLNSYNEQFF. For the CDR3, the DNA is TGCAGCGTTGAGGTGGGGGGGCTGAACTCCTACAATGAGCAGTTCTTC.